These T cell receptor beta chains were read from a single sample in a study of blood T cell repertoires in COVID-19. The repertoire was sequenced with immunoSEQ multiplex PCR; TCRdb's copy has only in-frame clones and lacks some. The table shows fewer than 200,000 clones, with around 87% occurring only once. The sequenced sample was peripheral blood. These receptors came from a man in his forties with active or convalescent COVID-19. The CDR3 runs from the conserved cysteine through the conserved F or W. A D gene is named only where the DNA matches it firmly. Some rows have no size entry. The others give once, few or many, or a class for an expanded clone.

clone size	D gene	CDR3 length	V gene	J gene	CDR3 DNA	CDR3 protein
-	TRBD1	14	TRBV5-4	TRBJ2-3	TGTGCCAGCAGCTGGGACAGGGGAACAGATACGCAGTATTTT	CASSWDRGTDTQYF
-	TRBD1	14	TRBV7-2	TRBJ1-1	TGTGCCAGCAGCTCGGACAGGGGTAACACTGAAGCTTTCTTT	CASSSDRGNTEAFF
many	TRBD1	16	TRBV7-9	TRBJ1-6	TGTGCCAGCAGCTTAGGCCGGGACAGGGGCCCTTCACCCCTCCACTTT	CASSLGRDRGPSPLHF
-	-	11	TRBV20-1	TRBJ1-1	TGCAGTGCTAGTTTCGGGGCTGAAGCTTTCTTT	CSASFGAEAFF
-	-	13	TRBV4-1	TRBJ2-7	TGCGCCAGCAGCCAAGAGGGGCTGGCCGAGCAGTACTTC	CASSQEGLAEQYF
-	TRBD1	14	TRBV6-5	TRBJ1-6	TGTGCCAGCAGTCCGGGACAGGGGAATTCACCCCTCCACTTT	CASSPGQGNSPLHF
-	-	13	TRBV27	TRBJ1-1	TGTGCCAGCAGTTCCCGCGGGGGAACTGAAGCTTTCTTT	CASSSRGGTEAFF
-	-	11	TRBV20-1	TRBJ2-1	TGCAGTGCTCTCCGGGATCCCGAGCAGTTCTTC	CSALRDPEQFF
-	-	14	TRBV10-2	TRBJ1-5	TGCGCCAGCAGTGACGGCCTGGAGGGGCAGCCCCAGCATTTT	CASSDGLEGQPQHF
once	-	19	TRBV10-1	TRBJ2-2	TGCGCCAGCAGTGGTTCAATACTCCTGACAGGTGTGAACACCGGGGAGCTGTTTTTT	CASSGSILLTGVNTGELFF
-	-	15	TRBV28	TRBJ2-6	TGTGCCAGCAGACCCACAGGGAAAGGGGCCAACGTCCTGACTTTC	CASRPTGKGANVLTF
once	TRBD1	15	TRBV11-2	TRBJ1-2	TGTGCCAGCAGCTTAGCGCCGGGACAGAACTATGGCTACACCTTC	CASSLAPGQNYGYTF
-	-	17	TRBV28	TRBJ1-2	TGTGCCAGCAGACTGTCCCCGGGATCGAGCTGGTCTGGTGGCTACACCTTC	CASRLSPGSSWSGGYTF
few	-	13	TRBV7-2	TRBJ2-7	TGTGCCAGCAGCTTAGGAAGCTTAAGCGAGCAGTACTTC	CASSLGSLSEQYF
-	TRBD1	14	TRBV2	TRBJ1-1	TGTGCCAGCACCGAGACAGGGGATAACACTGAAGCTTTCTTT	CASTETGDNTEAFF
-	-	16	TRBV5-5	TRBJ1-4	TGTGCCAGCAGCTTGTTCACGGCAGGGTCAGGTGAAAAACTGTTTTTT	CASSLFTAGSGEKLFF
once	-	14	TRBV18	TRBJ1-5	TGTGCCAGCTCCGCCGGACAGTTCAATCAGCCCCAGCATTTT	CASSAGQFNQPQHF
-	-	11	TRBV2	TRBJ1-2	TGTGCCAGCGGGGAGGAGCATGGCTACACCTTC	CASGEEHGYTF
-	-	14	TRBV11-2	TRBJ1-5	TGTGCCAGCAGCTATGGCTCAGGGGATCAGCCCCAGCATTTT	CASSYGSGDQPQHF
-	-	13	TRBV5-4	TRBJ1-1	TGTGCCAGCAGCCTCTGGGTGGGCGCTGAAGCTTTCTTT	CASSLWVGAEAFF
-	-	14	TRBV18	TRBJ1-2	TGTGCCAGCTCACCAGGTTCGGGAGACTATGGCTACACCTTC	CASSPGSGDYGYTF
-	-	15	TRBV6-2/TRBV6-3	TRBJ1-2	TGTGCCAGCAGTTACTCGGACAGCGGATCCTATGGCTACACCTTC	CASSYSDSGSYGYTF
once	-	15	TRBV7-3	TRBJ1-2	TGTGCCAGCAGCTTAGCGGGGGGCCGTAGCTATGGCTACACCTTC	CASSLAGGRSYGYTF
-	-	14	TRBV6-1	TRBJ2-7	TGTGCCAGCAGTGAGAGAGACAGGTTCTACGAGCAGTACTTC	CASSERDRFYEQYF
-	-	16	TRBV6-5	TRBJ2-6	TGTGCCAGCAGTTACTCGATAGATTCTGGGGCCAACGTCCTGACTTTC	CASSYSIDSGANVLTF
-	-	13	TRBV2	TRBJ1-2	TGTGCCAGCAAACGGGGGAGTGCGGATGGCTACACCTTC	CASKRGSADGYTF
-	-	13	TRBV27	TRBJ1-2	TGTGCCAGCAGTTTGGAGGGGAGCTATGGCTACACCTTC	CASSLEGSYGYTF
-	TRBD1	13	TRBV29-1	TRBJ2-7	TGCAGCGCTGTCCGGGACAGGGTTTCCGAGCAGTACTTC	CSAVRDRVSEQYF
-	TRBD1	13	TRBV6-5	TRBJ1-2	TGTGCCAGCACTCGGGACAGAAACTATGGCTACACCTTC	CASTRDRNYGYTF
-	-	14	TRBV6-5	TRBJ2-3	TGTGCCAGCAGTTACTCGAATAACTTGCGTACGCAGTATTTT	CASSYSNNLRTQYF
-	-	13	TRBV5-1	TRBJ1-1	TGCGCCAGCAGCTTGGGAGGGTCCACTGAAGCTTTCTTT	CASSLGGSTEAFF
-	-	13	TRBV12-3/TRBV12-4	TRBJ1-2	TGTGCCAGCAGTTTACTTTCTTCCTATGGCTACACCTTC	CASSLLSSYGYTF
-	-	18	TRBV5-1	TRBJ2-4	TGCGCCAGCAGCGCCAACTTCGTGATGTCAGGGGCGAAAAACATTCAGTACTTC	CASSANFVMSGAKNIQYF
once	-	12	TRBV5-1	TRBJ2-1	TGCGCCAGCAGCTTGGTTTCTAATGAGCAGTTCTTC	CASSLVSNEQFF
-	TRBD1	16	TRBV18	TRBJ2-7	TGTGCCAGCTCACCAGGACGGACAGGACTCCCCTACGAGCAGTACTTC	CASSPGRTGLPYEQYF
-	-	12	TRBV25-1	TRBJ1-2	TGTGCCAGCAGTGACACAGGGTATGGCTACACCTTC	CASSDTGYGYTF
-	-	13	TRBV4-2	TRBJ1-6	TGTGCCAGCAGTCGCGGGGGTAATTCACCCCTCCACTTT	CASSRGGNSPLHF